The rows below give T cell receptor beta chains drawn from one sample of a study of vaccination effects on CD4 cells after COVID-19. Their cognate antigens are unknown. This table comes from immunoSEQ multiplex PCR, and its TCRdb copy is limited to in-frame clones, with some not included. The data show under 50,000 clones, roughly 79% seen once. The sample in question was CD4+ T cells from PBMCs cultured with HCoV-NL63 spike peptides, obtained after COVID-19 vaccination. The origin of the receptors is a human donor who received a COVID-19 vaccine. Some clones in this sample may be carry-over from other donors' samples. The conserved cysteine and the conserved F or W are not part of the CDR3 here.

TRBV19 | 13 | ASSRGGTGANVLT
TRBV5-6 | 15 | ASSLAGQGPLSYGYT
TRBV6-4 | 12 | ASSATGGNYGYT
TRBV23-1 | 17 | ASSQGRGLYGDSNQPQH
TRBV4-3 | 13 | ASSQGWDRREGYT
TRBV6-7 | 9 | ASSDRGTMY
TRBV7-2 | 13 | ASRSLRWGDETQY
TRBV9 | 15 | ASSVVWDLGSTGELF
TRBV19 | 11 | ASSMGLTDTQY
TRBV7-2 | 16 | ASSLNVGGTGPPRAQY
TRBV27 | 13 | ASSPGQGGHEKLF
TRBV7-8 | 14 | ASSLGAGAPQETQY
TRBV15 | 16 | ATSRVNIAGGYQETQY
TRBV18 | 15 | ASSPRLAGGPDNEQF
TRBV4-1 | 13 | ASSQARQGIYEQY
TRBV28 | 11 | ASSLRGAGELF
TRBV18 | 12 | ASSPPLEGTEAF
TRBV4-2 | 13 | ASSQGGQDSYGYT
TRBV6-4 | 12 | ASSDRTGRERYT
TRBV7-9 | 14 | ASSLLLSGPPGAQY
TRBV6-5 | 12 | ASSYNPSYNEQF
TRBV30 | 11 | AWEDGNKNIQY
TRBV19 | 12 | ASTWGAGQGIQY
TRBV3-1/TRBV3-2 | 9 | ASSQVETQY
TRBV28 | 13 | ASSSGGTGNTEAF
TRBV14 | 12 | ASSLGVAAGVAF
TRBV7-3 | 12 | ASSFGGGNTEAF
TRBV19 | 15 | ASSIGQGASYNSPLH